This is a list of T cell receptor beta chains from one sample in a study of blood T cell repertoires in COVID-19. Using immunoSEQ multiplex PCR, the repertoire was profiled, and TCRdb retains in-frame clones only, with some absent. The sample records roughly 340,000 clones, roughly 86% being singletons. Material for sequencing was PBMCs or T cells enriched from blood (not recorded which). Every receptor here comes from a man aged 35 to 55 in a cohort exposed to, infected with or recovered from COVID-19 (not recorded which). CDR3s include the opening cysteine and the closing phenylalanine or tryptophan. D genes are given only for firm matches. Size is stated for part of the rows, as once, few or many counts, or as a class when the clone is expanded.

J gene,V gene,clone size,CDR3 length,D gene,CDR3 DNA,CDR3 protein
TRBJ1-1,TRBV14,-,13,-,TGTGCCAGCAGCCAATTCAGGGCTACTGAAGCTTTCTTT,CASSQFRATEAFF
TRBJ1-2,TRBV2,once,13,-,TGTGCCAGCAGTCCGGACAGCAACTATGGCTACACCTTC,CASSPDSNYGYTF
TRBJ2-1,TRBV7-9,once,15,-,TGTGCCAGCAGCTTAGTTGCGCCAACCTACAATGAGCAGTTCTTC,CASSLVAPTYNEQFF
TRBJ1-6,TRBV15,-,14,-,TGTGCCACCAGCAGAGATACAGATAATTCACCCCTCCACTTT,CATSRDTDNSPLHF
TRBJ2-2,TRBV5-1,-,14,-,TGCGCCAGCAGCTTGGCAGGGAACACCGGGGAGCTGTTTTTT,CASSLAGNTGELFF
TRBJ2-1,TRBV6-4,-,15,TRBD2,TGTGCCAGCAGTGACAGACTAGCGGGGAACAATGAGCAGTTCTTC,CASSDRLAGNNEQFF
TRBJ2-1,TRBV24-1,once,16,TRBD2,TGTGCCACCAGTGATTCTCTCGGGAGGGCGATTGGTGAGCAGTTCTTC,CATSDSLGRAIGEQFF
TRBJ1-6,TRBV6-5,-,16,-,TGTGCCAGCAGTTACTCTAGACAGGACCCTAATTCACCCCTCCACTTT,CASSYSRQDPNSPLHF
TRBJ2-7,TRBV11-3,-,14,-,TGTGCCAGCAGCTTAGTTTCAGGGTGGCACGAGCAGTACTTC,CASSLVSGWHEQYF
TRBJ2-5,TRBV19,-,13,-,TGTGCCAGTGGGGAGACACTCCAAGAGACCCAGTACTTC,CASGETLQETQYF
TRBJ2-6,TRBV2,-,17,TRBD2,TGTGCCAGCAGAGGGAGCGGGAACCCTTCTGGGGCCAACGTCCTGACTTTC,CASRGSGNPSGANVLTF
TRBJ1-2,TRBV27,few,15,-,TGTGCCAGCAGTTTGACCCAGGGAGGAGGCTATGGCTACACCTTC,CASSLTQGGGYGYTF
TRBJ2-3,TRBV30,-,17,TRBD2,TGTGCCTGGGGCTTGGGGGCTAGCGGGAGGTTCACAGATACGCAGTATTTT,CAWGLGASGRFTDTQYF
TRBJ2-2,TRBV2,once,14,-,TGTGCCAGCAGCCAAGGGGCAGACACCGGGGAGCTGTTTTTT,CASSQGADTGELFF
TRBJ1-4,TRBV5-1,-,15,TRBD1,TGCGCCAGCAGCTTATCAGGGGGCGAAAGTGAAAAACTGTTTTTT,CASSLSGGESEKLFF
TRBJ2-5,TRBV19,-,13,TRBD2,TGTGCCAGAACCCCAGCGGGAGTGGAGACCCAGTACTTC,CARTPAGVETQYF
TRBJ2-4,TRBV2,-,19,TRBD2,TGTGCCAGCAGTGAAGCGGTAGCGGGAGGAAGATGGTTCAAAAACATTCAGTACTTC,CASSEAVAGGRWFKNIQYF
TRBJ2-3,TRBV30,once,16,TRBD1,TGTGCCTGGACTTCTCCGGACAGGGTGAGCACAGATACGCAGTATTTT,CAWTSPDRVSTDTQYF
TRBJ1-2,TRBV6-1,few,13,TRBD1,TGTGCCAGCAGTGACAACAGGGGATTAGGCTACACCTTC,CASSDNRGLGYTF
TRBJ1-1,TRBV2,-,13,-,TGTGCCAGCAGTGCTGACAGAAACACTGAAGCTTTCTTT,CASSADRNTEAFF
TRBJ2-5,TRBV9,once,16,-,TGTGCCAGCAGCCCTCAGTTGATCAGGGTTCAAGAGACCCAGTACTTC,CASSPQLIRVQETQYF
TRBJ2-1,TRBV7-9,-,15,-,TGTGCCAGCAGCTCCGCCGGGACACCCTACAATGAGCAGTTCTTC,CASSSAGTPYNEQFF
TRBJ2-4,TRBV19,-,18,TRBD2,TGTGCCAGTAGTATCCTAGCGGGAGGGTCCCTAGCCAAAAACATTCAGTACTTC,CASSILAGGSLAKNIQYF
TRBJ2-3,TRBV10-3,-,16,TRBD2,TGTGCCATCAGTGAACTCGGGACTAGCGGCACAGATACGCAGTATTTT,CAISELGTSGTDTQYF
TRBJ1-2,TRBV10-3,-,15,-,TGTGCCATCAGTGAGTCGGTTAGCCCTAACTATGGCTACACCTTC,CAISESVSPNYGYTF
TRBJ2-5,TRBV6-5,once,13,-,TGTGCCAGCCGAACACTGGTACAGGAGACCCAGTACTTC,CASRTLVQETQYF
TRBJ1-2,TRBV19,-,16,-,TGTGCCAGTAACTCCCGAGGACAGCCGGTGGACTATGGCTACACCTTC,CASNSRGQPVDYGYTF
TRBJ1-4,TRBV25-1,-,15,TRBD1,TGTGCCAGCAGGCGACAGGGGGCGGGGGATGAAAAACTGTTTTTT,CASRRQGAGDEKLFF
TRBJ2-3,TRBV7-3,-,15,-,TGTGCCAGCAGCTTATCAGGCGGGAAAACAGATACGCAGTATTTT,CASSLSGGKTDTQYF
TRBJ2-7,TRBV28,-,14,TRBD2,TGTGCCAGCAGTGGCCCTAGCGGCCCCTACGAGCAGTACTTC,CASSGPSGPYEQYF
TRBJ1-3,TRBV7-9,-,17,TRBD1,TGTGCCAGCAGCTTACCGGGACAGGGGAGCTCTGGAAACACCATATATTTT,CASSLPGQGSSGNTIYF
TRBJ2-1,TRBV5-1,-,17,TRBD1,TGCGCCAGCAGCTTGTTACGAGGACAGGCAGCAGTCGATGAGCAGTTCTTC,CASSLLRGQAAVDEQFF
TRBJ2-5,TRBV7-3,-,16,TRBD2,TGTGCCAGCAGCTTAAGTGGGAGGGCCACGTTGGAGACCCAGTACTTC,CASSLSGRATLETQYF
TRBJ1-1,TRBV9,-,15,-,TGTGCCAGCAGCGTAGTAGAACAGTGGAACACTGAAGCTTTCTTT,CASSVVEQWNTEAFF
TRBJ1-5,TRBV28,-,16,-,TGTGCCAGCGGCTCTCCTCGGGGGGACAACAATCAGCCCCAGCATTTT,CASGSPRGDNNQPQHF
TRBJ1-3,TRBV30,once,13,-,TGTGCCTGGAGTGGCAGGTTCGGAAACACCATATATTTT,CAWSGRFGNTIYF
TRBJ2-7,TRBV19,-,16,TRBD1,TGTGCCAGTAGTATAGTTGCTTGGGGGACAGATTACGAGCAGTACTTC,CASSIVAWGTDYEQYF
TRBJ2-2,TRBV18,-,16,TRBD2,TGTGCCAGCTCACCAATGTCGATGCGGGAGGCCGGGGAGCTGTTTTTT,CASSPMSMREAGELFF
TRBJ1-4,TRBV4-2,-,15,TRBD1,TGTGCCAGCAGCCAACCGGGACAGGGGTATGAAAAACTGTTTTTT,CASSQPGQGYEKLFF
TRBJ1-2,TRBV29-1,-,14,-,TGCAGCGTTGAATTCCTGGTCGCCGGCTATGGCTACACCTTC,CSVEFLVAGYGYTF
TRBJ2-5,TRBV2,-,16,TRBD2,TGTGCCAGCAGTGAATCGGCTAGCGGGAGGTGGGGCACCCAGTACTTC,CASSESASGRWGTQYF
TRBJ2-7,TRBV19,-,14,TRBD2,TGTGCCAGTAGTCTGAGACTAGCGGGAGTCGAGCAGTACTTC,CASSLRLAGVEQYF
TRBJ1-2,TRBV27,-,13,TRBD1,TGTGCCAGCAGTTCGACAGGGGCTTATGGCTACACCTTC,CASSSTGAYGYTF
TRBJ1-1,TRBV7-8,-,13,TRBD1,TGTGCCAGCAGCTTACAGGGGGCCGGTGTAGCTTTCTTT,CASSLQGAGVAFF
TRBJ2-1,TRBV3-1/TRBV3-2,-,15,TRBD2,TGTGCCAGCAGCCAAGAAGCGGGATCCTACAATGAGCAGTTCTTC,CASSQEAGSYNEQFF
TRBJ1-1,TRBV18,few,14,-,TGTGCCAGCTCACCAAGGGAGGATGGGCTTGAAGCTTTCTTT,CASSPREDGLEAFF
TRBJ2-6,TRBV4-1,once,15,-,TGCGCCAGCAGCCCAAACAGGGCTGGGGCCAACGTCCTGACTTTC,CASSPNRAGANVLTF
TRBJ2-1,TRBV6-5,-,14,TRBD1,TGTGCCAGCAGTTTAAAGTACAGGGGCTATGAGCAGTTCTTC,CASSLKYRGYEQFF
TRBJ1-5,TRBV4-2,once,16,-,TGTGCCAGCAGCCAAGGTACGGACTATAGCAATCAGCCCCAGCATTTT,CASSQGTDYSNQPQHF
TRBJ1-6,TRBV6-4,-,13,-,TGTGCCAGCAGTGTGGACAACAATTCACCCCTCCACTTT,CASSVDNNSPLHF
TRBJ2-1,TRBV7-9,-,13,-,TGTGCCAGCGGGAGAACGGAATACAATGAGCAGTTCTTC,CASGRTEYNEQFF
TRBJ2-7,TRBV11-1,-,13,-,TGTGCCAGCAGCCGAGCTAACCCAGGCGAGCAGTACTTC,CASSRANPGEQYF
TRBJ1-4,TRBV7-9,-,16,-,TGTGCCAGCAGCTTAAGCCCGGGGCAGGGAGGAGAAAAACTGTTTTTT,CASSLSPGQGGEKLFF
TRBJ1-1,TRBV7-9,-,16,-,TGTGCCAGCATTAAAGGGAGGTGGGAGGTGAACACTGAAGCTTTCTTT,CASIKGRWEVNTEAFF
TRBJ1-2,TRBV24-1,-,15,TRBD1,TGTGCCACCAGTGATTCGACAGGGTCTAACTATGGCTACACCTTC,CATSDSTGSNYGYTF
TRBJ2-5,TRBV6-5,-,16,TRBD2,TGTGCCAGCAGTTACTCGCCAGCGGGACACCAAGAGACCCAGTACTTC,CASSYSPAGHQETQYF
TRBJ1-6,TRBV7-9,-,13,-,TGTGCCAGCAGCTTAGGCGGGGGTTCACCCCTCCACTTT,CASSLGGGSPLHF
TRBJ1-5,TRBV28,-,12,-,TGTGCCAGCATGGTGCTGAGTCAGCCCCAGCATTTT,CASMVLSQPQHF
TRBJ2-1,TRBV15,-,16,TRBD2,TGTGCCACCAGCAGAGGTGTTGGCGGGAGTGGGTATGAGCAGTTCTTC,CATSRGVGGSGYEQFF